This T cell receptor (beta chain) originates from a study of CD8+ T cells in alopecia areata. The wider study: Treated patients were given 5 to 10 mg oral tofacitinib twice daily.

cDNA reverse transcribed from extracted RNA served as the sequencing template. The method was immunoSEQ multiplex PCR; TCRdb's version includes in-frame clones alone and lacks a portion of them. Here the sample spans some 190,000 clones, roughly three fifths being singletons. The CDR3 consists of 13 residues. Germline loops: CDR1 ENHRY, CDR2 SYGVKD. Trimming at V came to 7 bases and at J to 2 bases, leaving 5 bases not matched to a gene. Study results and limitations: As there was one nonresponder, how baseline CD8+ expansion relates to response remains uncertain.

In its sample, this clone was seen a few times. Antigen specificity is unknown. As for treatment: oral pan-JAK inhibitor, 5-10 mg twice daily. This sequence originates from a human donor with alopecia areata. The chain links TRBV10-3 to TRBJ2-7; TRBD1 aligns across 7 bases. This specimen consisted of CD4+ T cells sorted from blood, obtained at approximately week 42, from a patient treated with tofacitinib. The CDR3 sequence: CAIKDGTAYEQYF. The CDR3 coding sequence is TGTGCCATCAAAGACGGGACAGCCTACGAGCAGTACTTC.